These 15 T cell receptor beta chains came from one sample sequenced in a study of blood T cell repertoires in COVID-19. The assay was immunoSEQ multiplex PCR, and TCRdb's table has in-frame clones only and misses some. Among more than 150,000 clones, about 90% were seen once, and the ten largest hold 0.62%. Sequenced sample: peripheral blood. Receptors were obtained from a man over 45 with acute or convalescent COVID-19.

V usage is TRBV3-1 (or the pseudogene TRBV3-2) and J usage is TRBJ2-7; 8 nucleotides match TRBD2. This CDR3 is 13 amino acids long. Per germline, CDR1 LGHDT and CDR2 YNNKEL (reference sequence). J lost 2 bases, V lost 6 bases, and 3 bases had no gene match. CDR3 residues: CASSPGGAYEQYV. CDR3 sequence (DNA): TGTGCCAGCAGTCCGGGGGGGGCCTACGAGCAGTACGTC.

This clone has just one count. The chain is built from TRBV5-1 and TRBJ2-1, with TRBD2 matching 10 bases. In germline, CDR1 is SGHRS, CDR2 YFSETQ. Trimming cost V 0 bases and J 2 bases; bases outside gene matches: 2. The CDR3 sequence is 16 residues long. CDR3: CASSLVLAGPYNEQFF. Here the CDR3 DNA reads TGCGCCAGCAGCTTGGTACTAGCGGGGCCCTACAATGAGCAGTTCTTC. The full variable domain, in which reference TRBV5-1 and TRBJ2-1 provide the parts outside the CDR3, is KAGVTQTPRYLIKTRGQQVTLSCSPISGHRSVSWYQQTPGQGLQFLFEYFSETQRNKGNFPGRFSGRQFSNSRSEMNVSTLELGDSALYLCASSLVLAGPYNEQFFGPGTRLTVL.

The chain has TRBV10-3 and TRBJ2-5, with 8 nucleotides matching TRBD2. This CDR3 has 13 residues. V was pared by 6 bases and J by 2 bases, with 2 bases of the junction left unmatched. In germline, CDR1 is ENHRY, CDR2 SYGVKD. The CDR3 nucleotides read TGTGCCATCAGGGGACTAGGGCAAGAGACCCAGTACTTC. Translating gives CAIRGLGQETQYF.

The chain is built from TRBV27 and TRBJ2-6; a weak D match, TRBD1 (6 bases). Germline CDR1 is MNHEY and CDR2 is SMNVEV (reference sequence). Between the trimmed V and J ends, which lost 7 bases and 3 bases, there was a span of 13 bases. The CDR3 loop spans 15 amino acids. The CDR3 loop reads CASKGEHSGANVLTF. The CDR3, as DNA: TGTGCCAGCAAGGGGGAGCATAGTGGGGCCAACGTCCTGACTTTC.

V is TRBV28 and J is TRBJ2-7, with a possible D match to TRBD2 (6 bases). The ends were cut back, 6 bases at V and 0 bases at J, with 18 bases in the middle. The CDR3 spans 16 residues. Looked up from germline, CDR1 is MDHEN and CDR2 is SYDVKM. CDR3 coding DNA: TGTGCCAGCAGGGACCTAGTGGCGGGGCCCTCCTACGAGCAGTACTTC. Protein: CASRDLVAGPSYEQYF.

This clone has a single count. This sequence joins TRBV9 and TRBJ1-1; D not resolved. Germline values: CDR1 SGDLS, CDR2 YYNGEE. V was trimmed by 0 bases and J by 0 bases, leaving 9 bases between them. The CDR3 has 15 residues. CDR3 loop: CASSVDGGLNTEAFF. Written as DNA, the CDR3 is TGTGCCAGCAGCGTAGACGGCGGATTGAACACTGAAGCTTTCTTT. Filled out from reference TRBV9 and TRBJ1-1, the complete variable domain reads DSGVTQTPKHLITATGQRVTLRCSPRSGDLSVYWYQQSLDQGLQFLIQYYNGEERAKGNILERFSAQQFPDLHSELNLSSLELGDSALYFCASSVDGGLNTEAFFGQGTRLTVV.

This sequence joins TRBV6-2 or TRBV6-3 and TRBJ2-2; maybe TRBD2 (7 bases). The germline V gene has CDR1 MNHEY and CDR2 SVGEGT. This CDR3 region has 16 residues. Trimming left V 2 bases short and J 0 bases short, with 10 bases between. The CDR3 protein is CASSYTGGPNTGELFF. DNA of the CDR3: TGTGCCAGCAGTTACACGGGGGGCCCGAACACCGGGGAGCTGTTTTTT.

This chain links TRBV29-1 with TRBJ2-2, with D possibly matching TRBD2 (6 bases). The V end was cut by 7 bases, the J end by 6 bases, with 15 bases between. The CDR3 has 13 amino acids. Per germline, CDR1 SQVTM and CDR2 ANQGSEA. The CDR3 coding sequence is TGCAGCGCAACGGAGGGGTGGGCCGGGGAGCTGTTTTTT. It codes for CSATEGWAGELFF.

The gene calls are TRBV28 and TRBJ2-2; 9 bases line up with TRBD1. V lost 4 bases, J lost 2 bases, and 5 bases stayed unmatched. Germline V lookup: CDR1 MDHEN, CDR2 SYDVKM. The CDR3 runs 16 residues. CDR3 amino acids: CASSSPGQGNTGELFF. The CDR3 nucleotides read TGTGCCAGCAGTTCCCCGGGACAGGGTAACACCGGGGAGCTGTTTTTT.

The genes are TRBV6-5 and TRBJ1-3; D gene unclear. Between the trimmed V and J ends, which lost 7 bases and 4 bases, there was a span of 17 bases. From germline, CDR1 is MNHEY and CDR2 SVGAGI. The CDR3 runs to 15 residues. CDR3 residues: CASISRPQRGNTIYF. For the CDR3, the DNA is TGTGCCAGCATAAGCCGGCCCCAGCGGGGAAACACCATATATTTT.

To note about this clone: The same CDR3 also results from other DNA sequences found in this sample. The gene calls are TRBV12-3 or TRBV12-4 and TRBJ1-5; D is possibly TRBD1 (5 bases). CDR3 length: 13 amino acids. Trimming removed 1 base at V and 6 bases at J, with 7 bases between. CDR3 bases: TGTGCCAGCAGTTTAGGGGGGGGTCAGCCCCAGCATTTT. Translated, it gives CASSLGGGQPQHF.

The chain uses TRBV7-9 and TRBJ2-1; 13 bases align to TRBD2. Losses at the gene ends were 4 bases for V and 8 bases for J; bases not matched to a gene: 5. CDR1 and CDR2 (germline): SEHNR, FQNEAQ (reference sequence). CDR3 length equals 15 residues. As DNA, the CDR3 is TGTGCCAGCAGCTCCGGGACTAGCGGGATGTATGAGCAGTTCTTC. Translation: CASSSGTSGMYEQFF.

The genes are TRBV2 and TRBJ1-1, with D possibly matching TRBD1 (6 bases). CDR1 SNHLY and CDR2 FYNNEI come from the germline V gene. The CDR3 sequence is 12 residues long. V lost 6 bases and J 4 bases, leaving 9 bases between the germline ends. The CDR3 here is CASRGQSTEAFF. CDR3 in DNA: TGTGCCAGCAGGGGACAATCCACTGAAGCTTTCTTT.

The rearrangement uses TRBV18 and TRBJ1-5; TRBD1 matches at 9 bases. Germline trimming cut 1 base from V and 6 bases from J; bases unmatched to any gene: 7. The CDR3 has 16 amino acids. Germline-derived CDR1 and CDR2 are KGHSH and LQKENI. The CDR3 nucleotides are TGTGCCAGCTCACCACAGGAACAGGGGGCCGGTCAGCCCCAGCATTTT. It translates to CASSPQEQGAGQPQHF.

The gene calls are TRBV10-3 and TRBJ1-6; TRBD1 agrees at 11 bases. V shed 6 bases and J 5 bases; nucleotides not matched to a gene: 3. This CDR3 spans 15 amino acids. The germline CDR1 and CDR2 sequences are ENHRY and SYGVKD. CDR3 sequence reads: CAIRLGQGDNSPLHF. CDR3 nucleotides: TGTGCCATCAGGCTGGGACAGGGGGATAATTCACCCCTCCACTTT.